This T cell receptor beta chain was recorded in a study of blood T cell repertoires in COVID-19. Study at large: PBMCs, B-cell-depleted T cells, or T cells provided the cDNA or gDNA that made up the material.

Repertoires were generated with immunoSEQ multiplex PCR, while TCRdb's copy carries only in-frame clones and drops some. The data hold 110,000 to 150,000 clones, with about nine tenths observed a single time. The ends were cut back, 3 bases at V and 7 bases at J, with 16 bases in the middle. Germline V gene sequence: CDR1 SGHRS, CDR2 YFSETQ. This CDR3 comprises 14 residues. The chain is built from TRBV5-1 and TRBJ2-5, with D perhaps TRBD2 (5 bases). Sequencing was done on a sample of peripheral blood. The receptor comes from a man aged 50 or older with active or convalescent COVID-19. The CDR3 region has the DNA TGCGCCAGCAGCTCGCAGGAGGCAGTTGGGACCCAGTACTTC. Amino acid sequence: CASSSQEAVGTQYF.